This T cell receptor (beta chain) was sequenced in a study of yellow fever vaccine responses in identical twins. Each CDR3 protein gets one entry after TCRdb re-called the RT-PCR reads with MiXCR. The table records 2,500 to 3,000 distinct CDR3 sequences, about 90% of them present only once. The sample holds a few counts of this clonotype. The CDR3 has 12 residues. Germline CDR1 reads LNHNV; CDR2 reads YYDKDF (reference sequence). Trimming removed 0 bases at V and 4 bases at J, with 3 bases between. The rearrangement links TRBV15 to TRBJ1-1; D not certain. The sample consisted of T cells from blood (PBMCs), unsorted or a sorted subset (not recorded which), taken before or after yellow fever vaccination (not recorded which). The TCR originated in a female donor who received the yellow fever vaccine. CDR3 residues: CATSRDSTEAFF. For the CDR3, the DNA is TGTGCCACCAGCAGAGATAGCACTGAAGCTTTCTTT. The full variable domain, completed using reference TRBV15 and TRBJ1-1, is DAMVIQNPRYQVTQFGKPVTLSCSQTLNHNVMYWYQQKSSQAPKLLFHYYDKDFNNEADTPDNFQSRRPNTSFCFLDIRSPGLGDTAMYLCATSRDSTEAFFGQGTRLTVV.